This T cell receptor beta chain was identified in a study of T cells in Graves' hyperthyroidism and ophthalmopathy. General study points: The model's output predicted ophthalmopathy at a median of around 7 months prior to onset.

About this clonotype itself: The antigen is not known.

Trimming cost V 5 bases and J 4 bases; bases outside gene matches: 4. CDR1 is DFQATT, CDR2 SNEGSKA, per germline (reference sequence). The CDR3 is 12 amino acids. Amplification yielded TCR beta CDR3 regions, with RNA transcripts as the source. A set of HTBI primers served as the primers for a first-round RT-PCR of the TCR CDR3. TCRdb passed the multiplex PCR reads through MiXCR, listing each CDR3 protein once. In the table there are roughly 700,000 distinct CDR3 sequences, 17% of which are singletons. The study enrolled patients aged 18 to 65 with newly diagnosed hyperthyroidism of under 2 months' duration. Exclusion of a patient resulted from uncontrolled infection, other autoimmune disease, pregnancy or lactation. On the basis of clinical symptoms, serum thyroxine and TRAb, thyroid ultrasound and orbital computed tomography, diagnoses were made.

This TCR came from a man aged 45-60 years with Graves' hyperthyroidism. Source material: blood. The V call is TRBV20-1, the J call TRBJ1-2, with 7 positions matching TRBD1. This CDR3 is CSAPRDSYGYTF. The CDR3 DNA is TGCAGTGCTCCTCGGGACAGCTATGGCTACACCTTC.